This T cell receptor (beta chain) came from a study of T cells in narcolepsy. General study findings and limits: Same-patient CSF and blood CD4+ T cell clonotypes included HCRT-specific and TRIB2-specific autoreactive ones. Autoreactive clonotypes reportedly recurred in blood of same and different patients, not controls.

The data were produced by immunoSEQ multiplex PCR, yet TCRdb's version contains in-frame clones alone and is incomplete. In the table there are 31,000 or so clones, roughly 90% of which are singletons. The germline V gene encodes CDR1 LGHNA and CDR2 YSLEER. The V end lost 0 bases, the J end lost 5 bases, and 13 bases lay between the germline ends. The CDR3 totals 15 residues. This clone has just one count. Its antigen is not known. The TCR originated in a human donor with narcolepsy. The sequenced material came from CD45RA- memory CD4+ T cells from PBMCs. V is TRBV4-3 and J is TRBJ1-1; D is unclear. The CDR3 sequence: CASSQEVLWGTEAFF. CDR3 coding DNA: TGCGCCAGCAGCCAAGAAGTCCTCTGGGGTACTGAAGCTTTCTTT.